Listed below are T cell receptor beta chains from one sample, sequenced in a study of T cell responses to AZD1222 COVID-19 vaccine. Measured with immunoSEQ multiplex PCR; TCRdb has only the in-frame clones, and not every one. The profile covers about 120,000 clones, with 85% to 90% appearing a single time and about 3% taken by the ten largest. Sample: peripheral blood, taken on day 0 of AZD1222 vaccination. All receptors come from an adult in good health. The CDR3 runs from the conserved cysteine through the conserved F or W. The order of the fields is J gene, clone size, D gene, V gene, CDR3 DNA, CDR3 protein. D genes are given only for firm matches. Not all rows give a size; the values are once, few, many and, for expanded clones, a class.

>TRBJ1-2|NA|NA|TRBV6-1
TGTGCCAGCAGTGAAGGAGGCGACAGGACCTATGGCTACACCTTC
CASSEGGDRTYGYTF
>TRBJ1-5|NA|NA|TRBV7-9
TGTGCCAGCAGTACCGGGGGCGGCAATCAGCCCCAGCATTTT
CASSTGGGNQPQHF
>TRBJ1-6|NA|NA|TRBV25-1
TGTGCCAGCACCGACAGGATGTTAAATTCACCCCTCCACTTT
CASTDRMLNSPLHF
>TRBJ1-5|NA|NA|TRBV28
TGTGCCAGCAGTCCTTATAGCAATCAGCCCCAGCATTTT
CASSPYSNQPQHF
>TRBJ2-3|NA|TRBD2|TRBV24-1
TGTGCCACCAGTGATTCGGTAGCGGGGTATGAAGATACGCAGTATTTT
CATSDSVAGYEDTQYF
>TRBJ2-7|NA|TRBD1|TRBV28
TGTGCCAGCAGCCTAACAGGGGTTCCCTTTGAGCAGTACTTC
CASSLTGVPFEQYF
>TRBJ1-2|NA|NA|TRBV27
TGTGCCAGCAGACCGGTGAGGCTGGCAGGGGCGTACACCTTC
CASRPVRLAGAYTF
>TRBJ2-1|NA|NA|TRBV27
TGTGCCAGCGCCCCCGGGACGCACTACAATGAGCAGTTCTTC
CASAPGTHYNEQFF
>TRBJ2-3|NA|NA|TRBV27
TGTGCCAGCAGTTTATTCAGGGGAGCTGATACGCAGTATTTT
CASSLFRGADTQYF
>TRBJ2-7|NA|NA|TRBV12-2
TGTGCAAGTCGCGTACCGGGACAGGGGTCCTTTGGCTCCTACGAGCAGTACTTC
CASRVPGQGSFGSYEQYF
>TRBJ1-3|NA|NA|TRBV5-6
TGTGCCAGCAGCTTGGGGGCCCGCTCTGGAAACACCATATATTTT
CASSLGARSGNTIYF
>TRBJ1-3|NA|NA|TRBV28
TGTGCCAGCAACCTGGGTTCTGGAAACACCATATATTTT
CASNLGSGNTIYF
>TRBJ2-3|NA|TRBD2|TRBV28
TGTGCCAGCAGCATTAGCGGGATAGCAGATACGCAGTATTTT
CASSISGIADTQYF
>TRBJ1-2|few|NA|TRBV5-5
TGTGCCAGCACTTTGCAGGCAGGGGTCGCTGGCTACACCTTC
CASTLQAGVAGYTF
>TRBJ1-5|NA|NA|TRBV6-5
TGTGCCAGCAGCCCGGTGGGAAACAATCAGCCCCAGCATTTT
CASSPVGNNQPQHF
>TRBJ2-1|NA|NA|TRBV6-4
TGTGCCAGCAGTGGGGGGACGGGCGGTGAGCAGTTCTTC
CASSGGTGGEQFF
>TRBJ2-5|few|NA|TRBV5-4
TGTGCCAGCAGCCTCAGACGGGGGGCTGGAGAGACCCAGTACTTC
CASSLRRGAGETQYF
>TRBJ2-7|NA|TRBD2|TRBV7-6
TGTGCCAGCAGCCCGGGGACTACCCCCTCCTACGAGCAGTACTTC
CASSPGTTPSYEQYF
>TRBJ2-1|NA|NA|TRBV6-6
TGTGCCAGCACAGGGTTGCCCTACAATGAGCAGTTCTTC
CASTGLPYNEQFF
>TRBJ2-1|NA|TRBD2|TRBV19
TGTGCCAGTAGTACCCAATCCGGGGGGGCCTTGAATGAGCAGTTCTTC
CASSTQSGGALNEQFF
>TRBJ2-5|NA|NA|TRBV4-3
TGCGCCAGCAGCCAAGATCAGGCCTACTCAGAGACCCAGTACTTC
CASSQDQAYSETQYF
>TRBJ2-7|NA|NA|TRBV11-2
TGTGCCAGCAGCTTAGGTCCGGGGGCAGTGGGGGGCGAGCAGTACTTC
CASSLGPGAVGGEQYF
>TRBJ1-6|NA|NA|TRBV19
TGTGCCAGTAGTTCTCGGGCCCCTGGCAGATTCACCCTCCACTTT
CASSSRAPGRFTLHF
>TRBJ2-7|NA|NA|TRBV24-1
TGTGCCACCAGTGATACAGGGAAAGGACTTTACGAGCAGTACTTC
CATSDTGKGLYEQYF
>TRBJ2-7|NA|TRBD2|TRBV6-4
TGTGCCAGCCCCGCCCCACTAGCGGCCCACTCGAACGAGCAGTACTTC
CASPAPLAAHSNEQYF
>TRBJ2-1|NA|NA|TRBV15
TGTGCCACCAGTTATTCCCGCCAGCAGTTCTTC
CATSYSRQQFF
>TRBJ2-7|few|NA|TRBV9
TGTGCCAGCAGCTTCCGGGACTCCTTATCCTACGAGCAGTACTTC
CASSFRDSLSYEQYF
>TRBJ1-2|NA|NA|TRBV3-1/TRBV3-2
TGTGCCAGCAGCCGTGGGACAATCCTCGAACCATATGGCTACACCTTC
CASSRGTILEPYGYTF
>TRBJ1-4|NA|TRBD1|TRBV18
TGTGCCAGCTCATCCATTCAGGGGGCGCATGAAAAACTGTTTTTT
CASSSIQGAHEKLFF
>TRBJ2-1|once|NA|TRBV6-2/TRBV6-3
TGTGCCAGCAGTTACTCTCAGGAGGGAGGAGCCTACAATGAGCAGTTCTTC
CASSYSQEGGAYNEQFF
>TRBJ1-1|NA|TRBD1|TRBV24-1
TGTGCCACCAGTGACTCTGGGACAGGGAACACTGAAGCTTTCTTT
CATSDSGTGNTEAFF
>TRBJ1-5|few|NA|TRBV27
TGTGCCAGCAGCCCTGGAAGGAATGGTAATCAGCCCCAGCATTTT
CASSPGRNGNQPQHF
>TRBJ2-1|once|NA|TRBV9
TGTGCCAGCAGCGCCCCGGCGGATGAGCAGTTCTTC
CASSAPADEQFF
>TRBJ1-4|NA|NA|TRBV6-1
TGTGCCAGCAGTGAGGCCGGACGGGAAAAACTGTTTTTT
CASSEAGREKLFF
>TRBJ1-5|few|NA|TRBV10-3
TGTGCCATCAGTGATCGGAACTTAGATAGCAATCAGCCCCAGCATTTT
CAISDRNLDSNQPQHF
>TRBJ2-3|NA|NA|TRBV19
TGTGCCTCCAGTCCTCGTTCTAGCACAGATACGCAGTATTTT
CASSPRSSTDTQYF
>TRBJ2-2|NA|TRBD2|TRBV6-2/TRBV6-3
TGTGCCAGCAGTCCCCTCCGTAGCGGGGGGCTAACGAACACCGGGGAGCTGTTTTTT
CASSPLRSGGLTNTGELFF
>TRBJ1-2|NA|TRBD1|TRBV7-6
TGTGCCAGCAGCCCTGGACAGGGCGTCTATGGCTACACCTTC
CASSPGQGVYGYTF
>TRBJ1-3|NA|NA|TRBV4-1
TGCGCCAGCAGCCCGCGGTCCCGTCCCGGAAACACCATATATTTT
CASSPRSRPGNTIYF
>TRBJ2-7|NA|NA|TRBV5-1
TGCGCCAGCAGCATTGACAGACGCTCCTACGAGCAGTACTTC
CASSIDRRSYEQYF
>TRBJ1-2|NA|NA|TRBV9
TGTGCCAGCAGGAGGGGCCCAAACTATGGCTACACCTTC
CASRRGPNYGYTF
>TRBJ2-1|few|TRBD2|TRBV7-8
TGTGCCAGCACCCTGACTAGCGGTATCTACAATGAGCAGTTCTTC
CASTLTSGIYNEQFF
>TRBJ1-4|NA|NA|TRBV2
TGTGCCAGCAGTGTCCAGGATGAAAAACTGTTTTTT
CASSVQDEKLFF
>TRBJ1-1|NA|NA|TRBV30
TGTGCCTGGAGAGGGGCCGCGAACACTGAAGCTTTCTTT
CAWRGAANTEAFF
>TRBJ1-5|once|TRBD1|TRBV3-1/TRBV3-2
TGTGCCAGCAGCCAAGGCCTACAGGGGGCGGCGGGTCAGCCCCAGCATTTT
CASSQGLQGAAGQPQHF